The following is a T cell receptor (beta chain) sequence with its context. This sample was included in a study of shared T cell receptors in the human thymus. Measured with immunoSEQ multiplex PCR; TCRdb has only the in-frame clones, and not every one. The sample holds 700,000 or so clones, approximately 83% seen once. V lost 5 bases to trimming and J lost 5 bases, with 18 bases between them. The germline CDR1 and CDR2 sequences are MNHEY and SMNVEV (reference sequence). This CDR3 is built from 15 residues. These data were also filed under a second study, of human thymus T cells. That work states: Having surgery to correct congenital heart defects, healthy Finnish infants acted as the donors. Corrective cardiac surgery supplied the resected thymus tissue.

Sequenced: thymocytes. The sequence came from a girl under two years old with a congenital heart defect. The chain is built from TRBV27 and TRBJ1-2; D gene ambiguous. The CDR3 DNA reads TGTGCCAGCAGTAAGGGTTGGGAGAGACGTTATGGCTACACCTTC. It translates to CASSKGWERRYGYTF.